This T cell receptor beta chain was sequenced during a study of T cell responses to AZD1222 COVID-19 vaccine. Study observations and caveats: Regions 160-218 and 743-854 dominated among vaccine-associated CD4 TCRs spanning spike.

Measured with immunoSEQ multiplex PCR; TCRdb has only the in-frame clones, and not every one. The sample holds about 180,000 clones, roughly 91% seen once. The CDR3 extends over 15 amino acids. Germline assignment: CDR1 MNHEY and CDR2 SVGAGI. The V gene end was trimmed by 6 bases and the J gene end by 7 bases; junction bases not matched to a gene: 10. Remarks on this clone: Its target is not known.

This sequence joins TRBV6-5 and TRBJ1-5; 9 bases map to TRBD1. This TCR was recovered from an adult who received the AZD1222 COVID-19 vaccine. The source was peripheral blood, collected 28 days after the second AZD1222 dose. The CDR3 DNA is TGTGCCAGCAGGGGCCTTGGGACAGGGTTGCAGCCCCAGCATTTT. This gives the protein CASRGLGTGLQPQHF.